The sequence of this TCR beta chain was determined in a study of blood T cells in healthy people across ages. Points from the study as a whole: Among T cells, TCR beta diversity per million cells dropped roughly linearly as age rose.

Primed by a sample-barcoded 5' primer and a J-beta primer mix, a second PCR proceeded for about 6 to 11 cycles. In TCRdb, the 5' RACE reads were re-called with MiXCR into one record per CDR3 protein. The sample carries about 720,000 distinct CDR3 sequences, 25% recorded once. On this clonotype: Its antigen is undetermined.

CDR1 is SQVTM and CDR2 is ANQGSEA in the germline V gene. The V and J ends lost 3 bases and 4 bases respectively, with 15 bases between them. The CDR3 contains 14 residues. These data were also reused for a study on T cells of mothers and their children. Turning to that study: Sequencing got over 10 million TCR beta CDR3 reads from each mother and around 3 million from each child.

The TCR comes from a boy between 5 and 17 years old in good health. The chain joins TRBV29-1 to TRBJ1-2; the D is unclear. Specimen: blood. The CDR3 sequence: CSVDGGSGAYGYTF. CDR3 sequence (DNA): TGCAGCGTTGATGGAGGCTCGGGTGCCTATGGCTACACCTTC. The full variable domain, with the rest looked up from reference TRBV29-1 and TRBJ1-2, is SAVISQKPSRDICQRGTSLTIQCQVDSQVTMMFWYRQQPGQSLTLIATANQGSEATYESGFVIDKFPISRPNLTFSTLTVSNMSPEDSSIYLCSVDGGSGAYGYTFGSGTRLTVV.